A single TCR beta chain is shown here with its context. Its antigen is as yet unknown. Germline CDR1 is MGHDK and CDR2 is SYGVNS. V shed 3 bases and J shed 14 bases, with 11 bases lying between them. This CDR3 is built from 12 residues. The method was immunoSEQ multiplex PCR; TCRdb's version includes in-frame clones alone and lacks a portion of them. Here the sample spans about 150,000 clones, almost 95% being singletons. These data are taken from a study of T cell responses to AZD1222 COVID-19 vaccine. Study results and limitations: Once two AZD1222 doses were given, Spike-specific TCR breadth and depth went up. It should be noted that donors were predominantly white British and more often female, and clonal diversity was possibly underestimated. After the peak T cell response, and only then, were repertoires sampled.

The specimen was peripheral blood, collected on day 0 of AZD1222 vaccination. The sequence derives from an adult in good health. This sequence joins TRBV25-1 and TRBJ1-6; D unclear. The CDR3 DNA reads TGTGCCAGCAGTGACGGATTCACGACCCTCCACTTT. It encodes CASSDGFTTLHF.